The 22 T cell receptor beta chains below all came from one sample that was sequenced in a study of T cell clones after liver transplantation. Data came from immunoSEQ multiplex PCR; TCRdb stores just in-frame clones and leaves some out. The sample includes tens of thousands of clones, around 70% of them seen just once. The sequenced sample was CD4+ T cells from blood, obtained at the 22-month timepoint. All receptors derive from a human patient who received a liver transplant. Some T cells may be the graft donor's.

This chain connects TRBV14 to TRBJ2-2, with 13 bases lining up with TRBD2. After removal of 6 bases from V and 6 bases from J, the junction contained 7 bases not matched to a gene. The CDR3 length is 16 residues. Per germline, CDR1 SGHDN and CDR2 FVKESK. In DNA, the CDR3 is TGTGCCAGCAGACGCACTAGCGGGGGGGCCCCCGGGGAGCTGTTTTTT. It codes for CASRRTSGGAPGELFF. The whole variable domain, remainder taken from reference TRBV14 and TRBJ2-2, is EAGVTQFPSHSVIEKGQTVTLRCDPISGHDNLYWYRRVMGKEIKFLLHFVKESKQDESGMPNNRFLAERTGGTYSTLKVQPAELEDSGVYFCASRRTSGGAPGELFFGEGSRLTVL.

The rearrangement joins TRBV21-1 to TRBJ1-1. TRBV21-1 is recorded as a pseudogene. The CDR3 has 20 amino acids. CDR3 region: CASALGGQKGHLKLNTEAFF. For the CDR3, the DNA is TGTGCCAGCGCCCTGGGGGGGCAGAAAGGTCATTTGAAGCTGAACACTGAAGCTTTCTTT.

Only one count was recorded for this clone. This sequence joins TRBV13 and TRBJ2-7, with D hard to call. Germline CDR1 is PRHDT and CDR2 is FYEKMQ (reference sequence). V lost 3 bases and J 3 bases, leaving 15 bases between the germline ends. This CDR3 contains 15 residues. In DNA, the CDR3 is TGTGCCAGCAGCTTGGGTGGGGTGGTAGGCTACGAGCAGTACTTC. It codes for CASSLGGVVGYEQYF.

There are many counts of this clone. The chain carries TRBV27 and TRBJ1-1, with a tentative D call TRBD1 (5 bases). Trimming took off 7 bases at V and 5 bases at J, with 20 bases between the two ends. CDR1 MNHEY and CDR2 SMNVEV come from the germline V gene (reference sequence). The CDR3 has 15 amino acids. For the CDR3, the DNA is TGTGCCAGCACCCCCCGAGGGGCGCGGGGGACTGAAGCTTTCTTT. Translated: CASTPRGARGTEAFF.

V and J are TRBV27 and TRBJ2-1, with D maybe TRBD2 (5 bases). Germline CDR1 and CDR2: MNHEY and SMNVEV (reference sequence). V lost 6 bases and J lost 7, with 19 bases in between. The CDR3 is 15 residues long. In nucleotides, the CDR3 is TGTGCCAGCAGGTCGTACAGCACTAGAAAGAATGAGCAGTTCTTC. Translated: CASRSYSTRKNEQFF.

The gene calls are TRBV28 and TRBJ1-1; the D is unclear. This CDR3 has 12 residues. The V and J ends lost 3 bases and 7 bases respectively, with 9 bases between them. The germline V gene has CDR1 MDHEN and CDR2 SYDVKM. The CDR3 DNA is TGTGCCAGCAGTTTGCTTACAGATGAAGCTTTCTTT. Residues: CASSLLTDEAFF. Looking up the rest from reference TRBV28 and TRBJ1-1 gives the full variable domain: DVKVTQSSRYLVKRTGEKVFLECVQDMDHENMFWYRQDPGLGLRLIYFSYDVKMKEKGDIPEGYSVSREKKERFSLILESASTNQTSMYLCASSLLTDEAFFGQGTRLTVV.

The V call is TRBV7-2, the J call TRBJ1-2; possibly TRBD1 for D (5 bases). The CDR3 loop spans 18 amino acids. Per the germline V gene, CDR1 is SGHTA and CDR2 is FQGNSA. V was cut by 5 bases and J by 4 bases, with 26 bases left in between. The DNA of the CDR3 is TGTGCCAGCAGCCCCGGGGCAGACCTTCTGAGTGGGCGCTATGGCTACACCTTC. Residues: CASSPGADLLSGRYGYTF.

The gene calls are TRBV9 and TRBJ1-6, with 8 positions matching TRBD1. The CDR3 spans 14 residues. Germline-derived CDR1 and CDR2 are SGDLS and YYNGEE. The V and J ends lost 1 base and 8 bases, in that order; junction bases with no gene match: 2. CDR3 DNA: TGTGCCAGCAGCGTAAAGACAGGGGATTCACCCCTCCACTTT. Amino acid sequence: CASSVKTGDSPLHF.

The rearrangement links TRBV6-6 to TRBJ1-2, with D hard to call. Deletions cut 1 base from V and 4 bases from J, with 10 bases between. The CDR3 has 14 residues. Germline V gives CDR1 MNHNY, CDR2 SVGAGI (reference sequence). The CDR3 sequence is CASSYLASPYGYTF. CDR3 in DNA: TGTGCCAGCAGTTACTTGGCCTCGCCCTATGGCTACACCTTC.

The CDR3, as DNA: TGCGCCAGCAGCTCGATGACAGGGGTGGCTGGGGCCAACGTCCTGACTTTC. This codes for CASSSMTGVAGANVLTF. The chain is built from TRBV5-1 and TRBJ2-6; 8 nucleotides align to TRBD1. This CDR3 spans 17 amino acids. The germline CDR1 and CDR2 sequences are SGHRS and YFSETQ. With V trimmed by 3 bases and J by 2 bases, 7 bases remained unmatched.

The CDR3 DNA reads TGTGCCAGCAGCACTGACAGGGCCGTCTACAATGAGCAGTTCTTC. Translated: CASSTDRAVYNEQFF. The gene calls are TRBV2 and TRBJ2-1; 7 bases align to TRBD1. The CDR3 covers 15 residues. V lost 6 bases and J lost 3; bases outside the gene matches: 8. CDR1 is SNHLY and CDR2 is FYNNEI in the germline V gene.

This rearrangement joins TRBV7-9 to TRBJ1-2; D is perhaps TRBD1 (5 bases). V lost 5 bases and J 8 bases, leaving 15 bases between the germline ends. In germline, CDR1 is SEHNR, CDR2 FQNEAQ (reference sequence). The CDR3 is 13 residues long. Here the CDR3 reads CASSQMAGNGYTF. The CDR3 coding sequence is TGTGCCAGCAGCCAGATGGCAGGGAACGGCTACACCTTC.

The CDR3 loop reads CASSVFWVEKLFF. In nucleotides, the CDR3 is TGTGCCAGCAGTGTGTTTTGGGTGGAAAAACTGTTTTTT. V gene TRBV6-5 combines with J gene TRBJ1-4; unclear D gene. The CDR3 length is 13 residues. Germline values: CDR1 MNHEY, CDR2 SVGAGI. Trimming cost V 5 bases and J 8 bases, with 12 bases left between them.

This clone was detected a few times. The rearrangement joins TRBV21-1 to TRBJ2-1. TRBV21-1 is a pseudogene locus. The CDR3 runs 16 residues. CDR3 bases: TGTGCCAGCAGCGGGGCAGCGGCGCGCTCCTACAATGAGCAGTTCTTC. This gives the protein CASSGAAARSYNEQFF.

This clone was seen a few times. The rearrangement uses TRBV6-1 and TRBJ2-7; D unresolved. This CDR3 contains 14 residues. V lost 3 bases and J lost 5, with 14 bases in between. Germline V CDR1 and CDR2: MNHNS, SASEGT. For the CDR3, the DNA is TGTGCCAGCAGTGATCCCGGTGTCAAAGACGAGCAGTACTTC. It is translated as CASSDPGVKDEQYF.

The chain has TRBV4-2 and TRBJ2-2; the D gene is possibly TRBD2 (6 bases). Germline V CDR1 and CDR2: LGHNA, YNFKEQ. The CDR3 has 15 residues. V shed 1 base and J shed 4 bases, with 10 bases lying between them. The CDR3 loop is CASSQAGGTTGELFF. CDR3 in DNA: TGTGCCAGCAGCCAAGCCGGGGGAACCACCGGGGAGCTGTTTTTT.

The rearrangement uses TRBV7-2 and TRBJ2-3; TRBD2 might be the D (6 bases). The CDR3 covers 15 residues. Germline loops: CDR1 SGHTA, CDR2 FQGNSA. Trimming shortened V by 5 bases and J by 3 bases, and 15 bases separated the two germline ends. The CDR3 protein is CASSLGGVRTDTQYF. The CDR3 nucleotides read TGTGCCAGCAGCCTCGGGGGTGTGAGGACAGATACGCAGTATTTT.

The chain combines TRBV11-2 with TRBJ1-1, with D possibly being TRBD1 (5 bases). V lost 4 bases, J lost 1 base, and 7 bases lay in between. This CDR3 has 13 amino acids. Germline values: CDR1 SGHAT, CDR2 FQNNGV. This chain's CDR3 is CASSWGKNTEAFF. CDR3 nucleotides: TGTGCCAGCAGCTGGGGGAAGAACACTGAAGCTTTCTTT. The whole variable domain, filled in from reference TRBV11-2 and TRBJ1-1, reads EAGVAQSPRYKIIEKRQSVAFWCNPISGHATLYWYQQILGQGPKLLIQFQNNGVVDDSQLPKDRFSAERLKGVDSTLKIQPAKLEDSAVYLCASSWGKNTEAFFGQGTRLTVV.

This chain uses TRBV5-1 with TRBJ2-7; 9 bases agree with TRBD1. The ends lost 4 bases at V and 5 bases at J; junction bases unmatched: 7. The CDR3 spans 14 residues. Looked up from germline, CDR1 is SGHRS and CDR2 is YFSETQ. Written as DNA, the CDR3 is TGCGCCAGCAGCGACCCACAGGGGGCTAACGAGCAGTACTTC. It yields the protein CASSDPQGANEQYF.

This clone qualifies as large. V and J are TRBV16 and TRBJ2-7; possible D gene TRBD1, 6 bases. The CDR3 length is 13 residues. Trimming removed 4 bases at V and 6 bases at J, with 13 bases between. Germline loops: CDR1 KGHSY, CDR2 FQNENV. The CDR3 DNA reads as TGTGCCAGCAGCCTTAGGACAGACTCCGAGCAGTACTTC. Amino acids: CASSLRTDSEQYF.

This clone has just a few counts. The V call is TRBV19, the J call TRBJ1-4; D not resolved. Trimming took off 10 bases at V and 8 bases at J, with 17 bases between the two ends. CDR3 length: 13 amino acids. The V gene's germline CDR1 is LNHDA and CDR2 SQIVND (reference sequence). Written as DNA, the CDR3 is TGTGCCACCTCACCCCAGGACGGCGAAAAACTGTTTTTT. Amino acid sequence: CATSPQDGEKLFF.

The chain's CDR3 is CASSFGTGSLSGNTIYF. The CDR3 bases are TGTGCCAGCAGCTTCGGGACAGGGTCCCTCTCTGGAAACACCATATATTTT. The chain is built from TRBV5-4 and TRBJ1-3; TRBD1 agrees at 9 bases. Per germline, CDR1 SGHNT and CDR2 YYREEE (reference sequence). CDR3 length: 17 amino acids. V was pared by 2 bases and J by 0 bases, with 6 bases of the junction left unmatched.